Sequencing of this T cell receptor beta chain was carried out in a study of T cell repertoires in cytomegalovirus infection. Study-level results: Accumulated public TCR beta family frequency recognized individuals carrying CMV together with the relevant HLA. In two of eight donors, the top clonotype was HLA-C-restricted CMV-specific.

Germline-derived CDR1 and CDR2 are MNHEY and SVGAGI. V was cut by 0 bases and J by 7 bases, with 9 bases left in between. The CDR3 covers 14 residues. Note on this clonotype: What it binds is not known.

TCRdb itself ran the reads through MiXCR, one entry per CDR3 protein. The repertoire includes about 280,000 distinct CDR3 sequences, under 25% of them detected once, and around 20% sits in the top ten. V gene TRBV6-5 combines with J gene TRBJ1-4; D not resolved. The sequenced sample was cultured PBMCs, obtained from culture after CMV antigen stimulation. The clonotype was recovered from a human donor in good health (CMV status not recorded). Some clones in this sample may be carry-over from other donors' samples. CDR3 loop: CASSYSIAGEKLFF. DNA of the CDR3: TGTGCCAGCAGTTACTCGATCGCGGGTGAAAAACTGTTTTTT.